The clone carrying this TCR beta chain has at least ten counts. As yet, its antigen is unknown. Unique molecular identifiers were present on the cDNA, which also gained a universal primer site by template switching. TCRdb used MiXCR to reprocess the 5' RACE reads, holding one entry per CDR3 protein. Here the sample spans 250,000 to 300,000 distinct CDR3 sequences, about 8% being singletons. The CDR3 has 12 residues. Trimming pared 6 bases from V and 8 bases from J, leaving 11 bases between. Germline V gene sequence: CDR1 SGHAT, CDR2 FQNNGV. The sample comes from a study of identical twins. Findings of the study overall: Conclusions rested on cross-sectional statistics rather than following the same donors. Where out-of-frame alpha sequences were twin-shared, they showed excess low generation probability.

The sample also formed part of further work on yellow fever vaccine responses in identical twins.

The receptor comes from a woman aged 18-35 years in good health. The sequencing input was CD8+ T cells sorted from blood. The chain uses TRBV11-2 and TRBJ2-1, with D maybe TRBD1 (6 bases). CDR3 in amino acids: CASRGGAHEQFF. CDR3 nucleotide sequence: TGTGCCAGCAGAGGGGGAGCGCATGAGCAGTTCTTC.